This T cell receptor (beta chain) was sequenced for a study of low-dose radiotherapy and immunotherapy resistance in tumors. Study background: A total of 6.5 Gy was given to Cohort 1 as 0.5 Gy per fraction every 2 weeks. Every two weeks, one day ahead of radiation and immunotherapy, cyclophosphamide 200 mg/m2 was given (intravenously).

The time point: before trial treatment. Administered to the donors were nivolumab, ipilimumab, aspirin, low-dose cyclophosphamide and low-dose radiotherapy. The CDR3 has 13 residues. Trimming took 11 bases from V and 9 from J; bases not matched to a gene: 13. Amplification of TCRs used a constant-region primer and V-primer adapter for approximately 18 PCR cycles. TCRdb redid the calling of the reads with MiXCR, one entry per CDR3 protein. The sample has fewer than 60,000 distinct CDR3 sequences, approximately 10% seen once. This clonotype turned up a few times. Sequences were derived from PBMCs, sampled before treatment. The receptor was isolated from a female donor with ovarian cancer. The J gene is TRBJ2-1, the V gene TRBV12-3 or TRBV12-4; 7 bases line up with TRBD1. The CDR3 nucleotides read TGTGCCGGTAGACAGGGAGAGGTGGGTGAGCAGTTCTTC. This sequence encodes CAGRQGEVGEQFF.